The following is a TCR beta chain sequence with its context. CDR3 length: 12 amino acids. CDR1 and CDR2 from the germline V gene are MGHDK and SYGVNS. Trimming removed 7 bases from V and 7 bases from J, with 10 bases in between. This entry belongs to a study of T-cell memory formation after mild COVID-19. TCRdb called the 5' RACE reads again in MiXCR, with one record for every CDR3 protein. The table shows some 250,000 distinct CDR3 sequences, with more than 8% occurring only once. The material sequenced was PBMCs or a T cell subset sorted from them (not recorded which). V gene TRBV25-1 combines with J gene TRBJ2-2; D not resolved. This TCR was sampled from a man between 18 and 35 years old who had mild COVID-19 (a few samples of this study predate the infection). Cell type and time point are not known. The CDR3 protein is CASTGLGGELFF. The DNA for the CDR3 is TGTGCCAGCACCGGGTTGGGCGGGGAGCTGTTTTTT.